A single sample gave rise to the 26 T cell receptor beta chains below, sequenced in a study of response to subunit inactivated influenza vaccine. In TCRdb, the RT-PCR reads were re-called with MiXCR into one record per CDR3 protein. This sample has about 520,000 distinct CDR3 sequences; approximately 7.7% occur once, and the top ten carry around 14%. Sequenced material: PBMCs from blood, taken about 24 months after vaccination. These receptors originate from a man aged 50-75 years who received an inactivated influenza vaccine.

CDR3 region: CASSRSPTMNTEAFF. Here the CDR3 DNA reads TGTGCCAGCAGCCGGAGCCCAACTATGAACACTGAAGCTTTCTTT. This sequence joins TRBV9 and TRBJ1-1; D is undetermined. CDR3 size: 15 residues. Per germline, CDR1 SGDLS and CDR2 YYNGEE. Trimming stripped 4 bases from V and 0 bases from J, with 13 bases between.

This clonotype was counted at least ten times. The V call is TRBV29-1, the J call TRBJ1-1; TRBD1 is a possible D gene (5 bases). Trimming took off 7 bases at V and 2 bases at J, with 20 bases between the two ends. The CDR3 is 15 amino acids. Per germline, CDR1 SQVTM and CDR2 ANQGSEA. CDR3 in DNA: TGCAGCGCTAAGATTGGGGCACAATTCAACACTGAAGCTTTCTTT. Translating it yields CSAKIGAQFNTEAFF.

The chain couples TRBV4-3 to TRBJ1-4; D unclear. Germline V CDR1 and CDR2: LGHNA, YSLEER. V was trimmed by 0 bases and J by 7 bases, leaving 9 bases between them. The CDR3 contains 14 residues. In DNA form, the CDR3 reads TGCGCCAGCAGCCAAGATGTGACATTTGAAAAACTGTTTTTT. Translated: CASSQDVTFEKLFF.

This clonotype has more than one count but fewer than ten. The gene calls are TRBV25-1 and TRBJ1-2; D is unclear. V lost 1 base, J lost 2 bases, and 8 bases lay in between. The CDR3 spans 14 residues. Germline CDR1 and CDR2: MGHDK and SYGVNS. The CDR3 nucleotides are TGTGCCAGCAGTGAATCCGGCACAAACTATGGCTACACCTTC. Protein: CASSESGTNYGYTF.

This clonotype was counted ten times or more. The rearrangement joins TRBV3-1 to TRBJ2-2; 10 bases align to TRBD2. This CDR3 contains 16 residues. The J segment lost 6 bases and the V segment lost 5 bases, leaving 9 bases of the junction unmatched. CDR1 and CDR2 (germline): LGHDT, YNNKEL (reference sequence). The CDR3 DNA sequence: TGTGCCAGCAGCGCGGCTAGCGGGAGTAGGTCCGGGGAGCTGTTTTTT. Its translation is CASSAASGSRSGELFF.

This clonotype was observed a handful of times. V and J are TRBV20-1 and TRBJ2-7, with 8 bases lining up with TRBD1. Losses at the gene ends were 7 bases for V and 3 bases for J; bases not matched to a gene: 5. This CDR3 spans 12 amino acids. CDR1 and CDR2 from the germline V gene are DFQATT and SNEGSKA (reference sequence). In DNA form, the CDR3 reads TGCAGTGTGGGACAGGAGCACTACGAGCAGTACTTC. Its translation: CSVGQEHYEQYF.

This clonotype was detected many times. The J gene is TRBJ2-3, the V gene TRBV24-1; maybe TRBD2 (5 bases). The CDR3 consists of 13 residues. V lost 3 bases and J lost 11, with 14 bases in between. The germline V gene has CDR1 KGHDR and CDR2 SFDVKD. CDR3 nucleotides: TGTGCCACCAGTGATATATCCGCCAGCGGGCAGTATTTT. It specifies CATSDISASGQYF.

This clonotype was detected a few times. V gene TRBV5-1 combines with J gene TRBJ2-7; D possibly corresponds to TRBD1 (6 bases). The V gene lost 0 bases and the J gene lost 2 bases, with 9 bases spanning the gap. This CDR3 has 14 amino acids. Germline CDR1 SGHRS, CDR2 YFSETQ. The CDR3 DNA follows: TGCGCCAGCAGCTTGGCTGGGACACCCTACGAGCAGTACTTC. It codes for CASSLAGTPYEQYF.

In its sample, this clonotype was seen a few times. This sequence joins TRBV20-1 and TRBJ2-5, with 10 bases aligning to TRBD1. The germline V gene has CDR1 DFQATT and CDR2 SNEGSKA (reference sequence). This CDR3 is 16 amino acids long. Trimming at V came to 3 bases and at J to 2 bases, leaving 9 bases not matched to a gene. The CDR3 DNA is TGCAGTGCTAGGGTTTCCGGGACAGGGGTTCAAGAGACCCAGTACTTC. Its protein is CSARVSGTGVQETQYF.

The chain couples TRBV6-6 to TRBJ1-1, with 9 nucleotides matching TRBD1. Trimming at V came to 5 bases and at J to 6 bases, leaving 1 base not matched to a gene. This CDR3 is 12 amino acids long. Looked up from germline, CDR1 is MNHNY and CDR2 is SVGAGI (reference sequence). CDR3 protein: CASSTGGAEAFF. CDR3 DNA: TGTGCCAGCAGTACAGGGGGCGCTGAAGCTTTCTTT.

The chain couples TRBV20-1 to TRBJ2-7, with 7 bases aligning to TRBD1. There are 13 residues in the CDR3. CDR1 DFQATT and CDR2 SNEGSKA come from the germline V gene (reference sequence). V shed 2 bases, J shed 3 bases, and the junction held 4 bases outside the gene matches. CDR3 region: CSARRDRNYEQYF. CDR3 bases: TGCAGTGCTAGAAGGGACAGAAACTACGAGCAGTACTTC.

The chain employs TRBV6-2 or TRBV6-3 and TRBJ1-6, with 7 bases lining up with TRBD1. The CDR3 is made up of 15 amino acids. The V gene's germline CDR1 is MNHEY and CDR2 SVGEGT. J gave up 5 bases and V 6 bases, and 7 bases lay outside the gene matches. The CDR3 sequence is CASRTGTADNSPLHF. As DNA, the CDR3 is TGTGCCAGCAGGACCGGGACAGCCGATAATTCACCCCTCCACTTT.

The CDR3 coding sequence is TGTGCCAGCAGTTCACGCCCCGGACTAGCGGGCGCCACAGATACGCAGTATTTT. It is translated as CASSSRPGLAGATDTQYF. The V call is TRBV27, the J call TRBJ2-3; 11 nucleotides agree with TRBD2. The length of the CDR3 is 18 residues. With V trimmed by 4 bases and J by 2 bases, 11 bases remained unmatched. Germline V CDR1 and CDR2: MNHEY, SMNVEV (reference sequence).

This clonotype was seen many times. The chain links TRBV6-1 to TRBJ1-2; D is ambiguous. V lost 1 base, J lost 7 bases, and 19 bases lay in between. The CDR3 length is 16 residues. Germline CDR1 reads MNHNS; CDR2 reads SASEGT. The CDR3 DNA reads TGTGCCAGCAGTGAAGGGAGGGTCAGTTGGAGTAGTGGCTACACCTTC. Amino acid sequence: CASSEGRVSWSSGYTF.

The chain recombines TRBV28 with TRBJ2-1; D is possibly TRBD2 (5 bases). CDR1 is MDHEN and CDR2 is SYDVKM in the germline V gene. The CDR3 consists of 13 residues. V was clipped by 7 bases and J by 6 bases, with 13 bases between them. The CDR3 DNA reads TGTGCCAGCACCGCGGGTCCCGGCAATGAGCAGTTCTTC. Its translation is CASTAGPGNEQFF.

Points on this clonotype: Its ends do not fully match the called genes, so a read error is possible. The chain is built from TRBV20-1 and TRBJ2-7, with 8 bases aligning to TRBD2. The CDR3 extends over 17 amino acids. Germline CDR1 and CDR2: DFQATT and SNEGSKA (reference sequence). CDR3 amino acids: CCASALSGMMGAYEQYF. Written as DNA, the CDR3 is TGCTGTGCTAGTGCTCTTAGCGGGATGATGGGGGCCTACGAGCAGTACTTC.

CDR3 bases: TGTGCCAGCAGTGAACAGGGGCCCACCTACGAGCAGTACTTC. Translating it yields CASSEQGPTYEQYF. This chain connects TRBV6-1 to TRBJ2-7, with D tentatively TRBD1 (6 bases). Germline CDR1 is MNHNS and CDR2 is SASEGT. This CDR3 region has 14 residues. Trimming stripped 2 bases from V and 2 bases from J, with 10 bases between.

There are many counts of this clonotype. The chain employs TRBV28 and TRBJ2-4, with 11 positions matching TRBD2. This CDR3 has 19 amino acids. The ends lost 3 bases at V and 1 base at J; junction bases unmatched: 11. The germline V gene encodes CDR1 MDHEN and CDR2 SYDVKM. CDR3 loop: CASSLGSGRARMAKNIQYF. CDR3 bases: TGTGCCAGCAGTTTGGGTAGCGGGAGGGCCCGGATGGCCAAAAACATTCAGTACTTC.

In this sample, this clonotype turned up a few times. The chain is built from TRBV12-3 or TRBV12-4 and TRBJ2-1; tentative D call: TRBD2 (6 bases). Trimming shortened V by 6 bases and J by 9 bases, and 21 bases separated the two germline ends. CDR3 length: 15 residues. The CDR3 is CASSRLSGRSPEQFF. The CDR3 DNA reads TGTGCCAGCAGCCGTCTCAGCGGGCGATCCCCTGAGCAGTTCTTC.

The V call is TRBV21-1, the J call TRBJ2-1; TRBD2, as called in the table, went unchecked against the DNA. TRBV21-1 is a pseudogene locus. CDR3 length equals 20 residues. Here the CDR3 DNA reads TGTGCCAGCAGCAATCCTTTGGGACTAGCGGGAATCCCCACGTTCGATGAGCAGTTCTTC. Translation gives CASSNPLGLAGIPTFDEQFF.

This clonotype came up a few times. The chain combines TRBV5-1 with TRBJ1-3; D unresolved. V gave up 4 bases and J gave up 4 bases, with 12 bases separating them. The CDR3 has 14 amino acids. Germline CDR1 and CDR2: SGHRS and YFSETQ. The CDR3: CASSPDTAGNTIYF. The CDR3 DNA reads TGCGCCAGCAGCCCTGACACGGCCGGAAACACCATATATTTT.

The sample holds a few counts of this clonotype. The CDR3 spells CASSLRHSSTDTQYF. As DNA, the CDR3 is TGTGCCAGCAGCTTACGACATTCTAGCACAGATACGCAGTATTTT. This sequence joins TRBV7-2 and TRBJ2-3; unclear D gene. The V gene lost 2 bases and the J gene lost 0 bases, with 9 bases spanning the gap. CDR3 size: 15 residues. CDR1 is SGHTA and CDR2 is FQGNSA in the germline V gene.

The sample holds a few counts of this clonotype. This rearrangement joins TRBV25-1 to TRBJ2-7; D is unclear. The V gene's germline CDR1 is MGHDK and CDR2 SYGVNS. Between the trimmed V and J ends, which lost 3 bases and 2 bases, there was a span of 5 bases. The CDR3 spans 12 residues. The CDR3: CASSDRTYEQYF. As DNA, the CDR3 is TGTGCCAGCAGTGATCGGACCTACGAGCAGTACTTC.

The chain has TRBV3-1 and TRBJ2-2, with 12 bases aligning to TRBD2. This CDR3 region has 17 residues. The germline CDR1 and CDR2 sequences are LGHDT and YNNKEL (reference sequence). Germline trimming cut 4 bases from V and 5 bases from J; bases unmatched to any gene: 8. The CDR3 protein is CASSLSSGGARTGELFF. Written as DNA, the CDR3 is TGTGCCAGCAGCCTTTCTAGCGGGGGGGCAAGGACCGGGGAGCTGTTTTTT.

This clonotype was seen a few times. The gene calls are TRBV29-1 and TRBJ2-7; D remains ambiguous. CDR3 length: 11 residues. CDR1 SQVTM and CDR2 ANQGSEA come from the germline V gene. Trimming cost V 6 bases and J 6 bases, with 12 bases left between them. The CDR3 DNA is TGCAGCGTGGACCGAGGCGGCGAGCAGTACTTC. It translates to CSVDRGGEQYF.

In this sample, this clonotype turned up a few times. The V call is TRBV7-2, the J call TRBJ1-1; D is perhaps TRBD1 (5 bases). Germline V CDR1 and CDR2: SGHTA, FQGNSA. V shed 2 bases and J shed 7 bases, with 20 bases lying between them. The length of the CDR3 is 16 residues. CDR3 residues: CASSLQLVPGGNEAFF. CDR3 sequence (DNA): TGTGCCAGCAGCTTACAATTGGTCCCGGGGGGGAATGAAGCTTTCTTT.